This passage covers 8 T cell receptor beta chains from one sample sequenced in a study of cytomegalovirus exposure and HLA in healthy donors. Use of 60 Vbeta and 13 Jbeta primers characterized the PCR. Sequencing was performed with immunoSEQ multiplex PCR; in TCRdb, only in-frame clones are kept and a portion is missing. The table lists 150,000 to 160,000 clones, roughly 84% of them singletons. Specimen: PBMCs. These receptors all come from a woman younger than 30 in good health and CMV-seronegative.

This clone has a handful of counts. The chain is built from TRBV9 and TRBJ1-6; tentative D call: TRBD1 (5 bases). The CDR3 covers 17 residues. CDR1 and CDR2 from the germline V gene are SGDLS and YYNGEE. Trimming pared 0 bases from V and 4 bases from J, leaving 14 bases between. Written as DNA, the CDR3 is TGTGCCAGCAGCGTAGCGGCAGGGTCGGAGTATAATTCACCCCTCCACTTT. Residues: CASSVAAGSEYNSPLHF. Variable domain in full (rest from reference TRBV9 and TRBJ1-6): DSGVTQTPKHLITATGQRVTLRCSPRSGDLSVYWYQQSLDQGLQFLIQYYNGEERAKGNILERFSAQQFPDLHSELNLSSLELGDSALYFCASSVAAGSEYNSPLHFGNGTRLTVT.

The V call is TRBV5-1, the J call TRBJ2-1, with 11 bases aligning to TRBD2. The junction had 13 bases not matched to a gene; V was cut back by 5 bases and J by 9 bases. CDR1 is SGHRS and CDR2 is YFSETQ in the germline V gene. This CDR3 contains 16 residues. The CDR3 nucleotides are TGCGCCAGCAGAAGGGGGGTACTAGCGGGAGAAGGTGAGCAGTTCTTC. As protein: CASRRGVLAGEGEQFF.

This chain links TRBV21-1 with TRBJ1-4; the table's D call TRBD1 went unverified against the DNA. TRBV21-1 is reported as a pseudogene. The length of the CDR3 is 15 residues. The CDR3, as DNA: TGTGCCAGCAGCAAACCCCCTCGAAACAGGGGAGGCCTGTTTTTT. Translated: CASSKPPRNRGGLFF.

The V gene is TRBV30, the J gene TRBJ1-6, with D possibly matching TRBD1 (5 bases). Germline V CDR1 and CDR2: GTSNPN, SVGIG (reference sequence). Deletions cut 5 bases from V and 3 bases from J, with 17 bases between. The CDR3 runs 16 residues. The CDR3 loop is CAWGDGGLIYNSPLHF. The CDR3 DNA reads TGTGCCTGGGGGGATGGGGGGTTAATCTATAATTCACCCCTCCACTTT.

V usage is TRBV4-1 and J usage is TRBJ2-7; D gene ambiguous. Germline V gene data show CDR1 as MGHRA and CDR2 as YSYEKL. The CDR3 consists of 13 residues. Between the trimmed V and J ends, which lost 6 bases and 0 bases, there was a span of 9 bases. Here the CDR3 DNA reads TGCGCCAGCAGGGCGGAGAGCTCCTACGAGCAGTACTTC. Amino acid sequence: CASRAESSYEQYF.

This chain's CDR3 is CASSSHSGGGGTDTQYF. CDR3 bases: TGTGCCAGCAGTTCTCATTCGGGAGGGGGAGGCACAGATACGCAGTATTTT. The chain joins TRBV27 to TRBJ2-3; 8 bases fit TRBD2. Germline V CDR1 and CDR2: MNHEY, SMNVEV (reference sequence). The V gene end was trimmed by 4 bases and the J gene end by 1 base; junction bases not matched to a gene: 10. The CDR3 totals 17 residues.

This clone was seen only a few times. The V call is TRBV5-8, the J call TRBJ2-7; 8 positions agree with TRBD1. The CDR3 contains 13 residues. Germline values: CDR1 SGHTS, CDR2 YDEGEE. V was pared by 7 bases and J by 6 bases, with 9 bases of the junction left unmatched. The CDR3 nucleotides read TGTGCCAGCGGTCAGGGGGCGTTGGGCGAGCAGTACTTC. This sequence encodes CASGQGALGEQYF. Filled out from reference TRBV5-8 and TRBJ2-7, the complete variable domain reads EAGVTQSPTHLIKTRGQQATLRCSPISGHTSVYWYQQALGLGLQFLLWYDEGEERNRGNFPPRFSGRQFPNYSSELNVNALELEDSALYLCASGQGALGEQYFGPGTRLTVT.

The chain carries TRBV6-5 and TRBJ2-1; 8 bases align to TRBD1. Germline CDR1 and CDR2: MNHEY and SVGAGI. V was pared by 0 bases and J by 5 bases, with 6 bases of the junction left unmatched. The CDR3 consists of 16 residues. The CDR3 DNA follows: TGTGCCAGCAGTTACTCGACAGGGGAGTTCAACAATGAGCAGTTCTTC. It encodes CASSYSTGEFNNEQFF.